This is a list of T cell receptor beta chains from one sample in a study of shared clonotypes between healthy human individuals. Repertoires were generated with immunoSEQ multiplex PCR, while TCRdb's copy carries only in-frame clones and drops some. The repertoire includes fewer than 200,000 clones, approximately 95% of them detected once, and 0.067% sits in the top ten. Sample: naive CD4+ T cells sorted from blood. These receptors were taken from a young woman in good health. Each CDR3 is given with its conserved first and last residue. The D gene is left open where the match is weak. The size entry is marked missing in some rows and otherwise reads once, few, many or a size class.

D	size	V	J	DNA	CDR3
-	-	TRBV7-8	TRBJ2-7	TGTGCCAGCAGCCGGACCGGGACTTTCTACGAGCAGTACTTC	CASSRTGTFYEQYF
-	-	TRBV28	TRBJ1-1	TGTGCGATAGCGGGTCGAGCCAGGGGCACTGAAGCTTTCTTT	CAIAGRARGTEAFF
-	-	TRBV29-1	TRBJ2-7	TGCAGCGTTGAAAGGAGTCCCTACGAGCAGTACTTC	CSVERSPYEQYF
-	-	TRBV18	TRBJ2-5	TGTGCCAGCTCACCGCTTGTCGGCAGCCAAGAGACCCAGTACTTC	CASSPLVGSQETQYF
-	-	TRBV28	TRBJ1-4	TGTGCCAGCAGTCCCTCATGGACACCTAATGAAAAACTGTTTTTT	CASSPSWTPNEKLFF
-	-	TRBV4-1	TRBJ2-7	TGCGCCAGCAGCCAAGTGGGAGAGGCGTACGAGCAGTACTTC	CASSQVGEAYEQYF
-	-	TRBV6-6	TRBJ2-2	TGTGCCAGCAACCGCCAGGGAGGTATCACCGGGGAGCTGTTTTTT	CASNRQGGITGELFF
TRBD1	-	TRBV6-1	TRBJ1-3	TGTGCCACCCGGGACAGGGAATTTAGCACCATATATTTT	CATRDREFSTIYF
-	-	TRBV2	TRBJ1-2	TGTGCCAGCAGTGAACAGGGAACACGATATGGCTACACCTTC	CASSEQGTRYGYTF
-	-	TRBV11-2	TRBJ1-2	TGTGCCAGCAGCTTACTTCCACAGGGTGGGGATGGCTACACCTTC	CASSLLPQGGDGYTF
-	-	TRBV7-8	TRBJ2-1	TGTGCCAGCAGCTTAGGGGAGGTTCTGGAGCAGTTCTTC	CASSLGEVLEQFF
-	-	TRBV19	TRBJ2-7	TGTGCCAGTCGGGGGGCGTTGGAGCAGTACTTC	CASRGALEQYF
TRBD2	-	TRBV7-3	TRBJ2-3	TGTGCCAGCAGCCCGGGACTAAGCACAGATACGCAGTATTTT	CASSPGLSTDTQYF
-	once	TRBV6-6	TRBJ2-3	TGTGCCAGCAGTCAACAGGGACCGTTGATTCCAGATACGCAGTATTTT	CASSQQGPLIPDTQYF
-	once	TRBV6-5	TRBJ1-1	TGTGCCAGCAGTTACGAGGTTACGAACACTGAAGCTTTCTTT	CASSYEVTNTEAFF
-	-	TRBV29-1	TRBJ1-5	TGCAGCGTTGCGGGACAAAGCAATCAGCCCCAGCATTTT	CSVAGQSNQPQHF
TRBD1	-	TRBV2	TRBJ2-7	TGTGCCAGCAGTGTTCAGGGGGCCCAGTCACTCGAGCAGTACTTC	CASSVQGAQSLEQYF
-	-	TRBV30	TRBJ2-3	TGTGCCTGGAGGACCGGGCAGAAATCCACAGATACGCAGTATTTT	CAWRTGQKSTDTQYF
-	-	TRBV28	TRBJ2-5	TGTGCCAGCAGTGAAACAGGGCATCGGGAGACCCAGTACTTC	CASSETGHRETQYF
TRBD2	-	TRBV19	TRBJ2-2	TGTGCCAGTAGTATTAAGACTAGCGGGAGTACCGGGGAGCTGTTTTTT	CASSIKTSGSTGELFF
-	-	TRBV29-1	TRBJ1-2	TGCAGCGTTGAAGCTCCCGGGACAAGCGTTAACTATGGCTACACCTTC	CSVEAPGTSVNYGYTF
TRBD1	-	TRBV7-6	TRBJ1-5	TGTGCCAGCAGCGCACAGACAGGGTTTAACGGTCAGCCCCAGCATTTT	CASSAQTGFNGQPQHF
TRBD2	-	TRBV7-9	TRBJ2-7	TGTGCCGGCTCCTCGGGACTAGTTGATGGCGAGCAGTACTTC	CAGSSGLVDGEQYF
TRBD1	-	TRBV7-2	TRBJ2-7	TGTGCCAGCAGCTTAGTGACAGGGTTTAACGAGCAGTACTTC	CASSLVTGFNEQYF
-	-	TRBV2	TRBJ2-5	TGTGCCAGCAGTGACTGGTTGCGTTCAGGGGCTGGGGAGCAGTACTTC	CASSDWLRSGAGEQYF
-	-	TRBV6-5	TRBJ2-1	TGTGCCAGCAGTTACTCGATCCAAGGCGGTAACAATGAGCAGTTCTTC	CASSYSIQGGNNEQFF
TRBD1	-	TRBV7-6	TRBJ1-2	TGTGCCAGCCTGGACCGGGACAGGTATGGCTACACCTTC	CASLDRDRYGYTF
TRBD1	-	TRBV10-2	TRBJ1-1	TGCGCCAGCAGTCGGGGACAGAGTAACACTGAAGCTTTCTTT	CASSRGQSNTEAFF
-	-	TRBV11-3	TRBJ2-2	TGTGCCAGCAGCTTAGTATCGCCCGGGGAGCTGTTTTTT	CASSLVSPGELFF
-	-	TRBV7-9	TRBJ2-7	TGTGCCAGCAGCTTTGGTGGAGCTAGGGGCTACGAGCAGTACTTC	CASSFGGARGYEQYF
-	-	TRBV21-1	TRBJ2-5	TGTGCCAGCAGGATCAGGACCGAAAGGGAGACCCAGTACTTC	CASRIRTERETQYF
TRBD2	-	TRBV7-8	TRBJ2-2	TGTGCCAGTACATTAGGGCGGGGCGGGACTAGCGGGAGAAACACCGGGGAGCTGTTTTTT	CASTLGRGGTSGRNTGELFF
-	-	TRBV18	TRBJ2-3	TGTGCCAGCTCACCACTCCCCACGGAGACAGATACGCAGTATTTT	CASSPLPTETDTQYF
-	-	TRBV19	TRBJ1-4	TGTGCCAGTAGTATCGGGGCGCATCCTGAAAAACTGTTTTTT	CASSIGAHPEKLFF